A selection of T cell receptor beta chains follows, all from one sample in a study of metastatic and nonmetastatic thyroid tumors. Using MiXCR, TCRdb re-called clones from the PCR reads. The sample lists 17,000 or so clones, roughly 23% occurring once. Specimen: tumor tissue. These receptors were obtained from a female donor with papillary thyroid cancer or a benign thyroid nodule (not recorded which). Some clones in this sample may be carry-over from other donors' samples. CDR3s include the opening cysteine and the closing phenylalanine or tryptophan. The D gene is left open where the match is weak. The size field is filled for only some rows; it gives once, few, many or a size class.

d_call	j_call	clone_size	v_call	cdr3_aa	cdr3_nt
-	TRBJ2-7	medium-sized	TRBV5-1	CASSLRGRGPLRDEQYF	TGCGCCAGCAGCTTGAGGGGGAGGGGGCCACTTCGGGACGAGCAGTACTTC
TRBD2	TRBJ2-1	many	TRBV11-2	CASRPAGNNEQFF	TGTGCCAGCAGGCCAGCGGGGAACAATGAGCAGTTCTTC
-	TRBJ2-6	-	TRBV6-1	CASSDGSSGVNVLTF	TGTGCCAGCAGTGATGGGAGCTCTGGGGTCAACGTCCTGACTTTC
-	TRBJ2-5	-	TRBV12-5	CAGLGGRDQETQYF	TGTGCGGGGCTCGGGGGCCGTGACCAAGAGACCCAGTACTTC
TRBD1	TRBJ2-5	many	TRBV11-3	CASSFLTGEETQYF	TGTGCCAGCAGCTTTTTGACAGGGGAAGAGACCCAGTACTTC
-	TRBJ2-3	many	TRBV11-2	CASSDLEALSTDTQYF	TGTGCCAGCAGCGACCTCGAGGCCCTTAGCACAGATACGCAGTATTTT
-	TRBJ1-6	-	TRBV20-1	CSADRQDGSPLHF	TGCAGTGCTGACCGACAGGATGGTTCACCCCTCCACTTT
TRBD2	TRBJ2-1	-	TRBV20-1	CSARDPKLAGAGNEQFF	TGCAGTGCTAGAGATCCCAAACTAGCGGGAGCAGGCAATGAGCAGTTCTTC
TRBD1	TRBJ1-1	medium-sized	TRBV20-1	CSARDRARGWDTEAFF	TGCAGTGCTAGAGACCGTGCCAGGGGGTGGGACACTGAAGCTTTCTTT
-	TRBJ2-3	many	TRBV3-1	CASSQGRVADTQYF	TGTGCCAGCAGCCAAGGAAGGGTGGCAGATACGCAGTATTTT
TRBD2	TRBJ2-3	medium-sized	TRBV28	CASSLYGTSGSSTQYF	TGTGCCAGCAGTTTATATGGGACTAGCGGGAGCAGCACGCAGTATTTT
-	TRBJ1-2	few	TRBV19	CASSKLVRPYGYTF	TGTGCCAGTAGTAAGTTGGTCAGGCCCTATGGCTACACCTTC
TRBD2	TRBJ2-1	many	TRBV20-1	CSASASGRAGSYNEQFF	TGCAGTGCTAGCGCTAGCGGGAGGGCAGGCTCCTACAATGAGCAGTTCTTC
TRBD2	TRBJ2-5	few	TRBV7-9	CASSLARGGRSRETQYF	TGTGCCAGCAGCTTAGCCCGGGGCGGGAGGTCGAGGGAGACCCAGTACTTC
TRBD2	TRBJ2-5	many	TRBV25-1	CASSRLAGSYQETQYF	TGTGCCAGCAGTAGACTAGCGGGGTCGTACCAAGAGACCCAGTACTTC
-	TRBJ1-5	many	TRBV2	CASSEEFQPQHF	TGTGCCAGCAGTGAAGAGTTTCAGCCCCAACATTTT
TRBD1	TRBJ1-2	many	TRBV7-9	CASSFGHRGEGYTF	TGTGCCAGCAGCTTCGGTCACAGGGGGGAGGGCTACACCTTC
-	TRBJ2-7	few	TRBV28	CASRVAEGAYEQYF	TGTGCCAGCAGAGTAGCGGAGGGGGCCTACGAGCAGTACTTC
-	TRBJ2-3	many	TRBV30	CAWGELGGADTQYF	TGTGCCTGGGGGGAGTTAGGGGGGGCGGATACGCAGTATTTT
TRBD1	TRBJ1-2	few	TRBV6-2/TRBV6-3	CASSYWTGGFYGYTF	TGTGCCAGCAGTTACTGGACAGGGGGGTTCTATGGCTACACCTTC
-	TRBJ2-1	many	TRBV20-1	CSARDGTHNEQFF	TGCAGTGCTAGAGATGGGACCCACAATGAGCAGTTCTTC
-	TRBJ1-6	many	TRBV28	CASSFRSGDGHHF	TGTGCCAGCAGTTTCAGAAGTGGAGACGGCCACCACTTT
-	TRBJ1-2	-	TRBV14	CASSQQGLGYTF	TGTGCCAGCAGCCAGCAGGGACTTGGCTACACCTTC
-	TRBJ1-5	many	TRBV30	CAWRVKKVGQPQHF	TGTGCCTGGAGAGTAAAAAAGGTGGGTCAGCCCCAGCACTTT
TRBD1	TRBJ1-2	many	TRBV7-9	CASSHHDRVVYGYTF	TGTGCCAGCAGCCACCACGACAGGGTTGTCTATGGCTACACCTTC
-	TRBJ2-1	many	TRBV10-3	CATKLLSSYNEQFF	TGTGCCACCAAACTTCTTAGCTCCTACAATGAGCAGTTCTTC
-	TRBJ2-1	many	TRBV10-1	CASLKEQVSSYNEQFF	TGCGCCAGCCTCAAGGAACAGGTAAGCTCCTACAATGAGCAGTTCTTC
TRBD2	TRBJ2-7	-	TRBV6-2/TRBV6-3	CASSLTSGMGEQYF	TGTGCCAGCAGTCTTACTAGCGGGATGGGGGAGCAGTACTTC
-	TRBJ2-7	-	TRBV6-2/TRBV6-3	CASSFTDLSYEQYF	TGTGCCAGCAGTTTTACCGACCTCTCCTACGAGCAGTACTTC
-	TRBJ1-2	medium-sized	TRBV6-1	CASREDGYTF	TGTGCCAGCAGAGAAGATGGCTACACCTTC
-	TRBJ1-2	many	TRBV5-4	CASSLASRDGYTF	TGTGCCAGCAGCTTGGCGTCTCGGGATGGCTACACCTTC
-	TRBJ2-3	-	TRBV5-1	CASIPVTGGTDTQYF	TGCGCCAGCATCCCCGTGACTGGAGGCACAGATACACAGTATTTT
TRBD2	TRBJ2-1	many	TRBV7-9	CASSLVRLAGGNEQFF	TGTGCCAGCAGCTTAGTTCGCCTAGCGGGAGGCAATGAGCAGTTCTTC
-	TRBJ2-7	-	TRBV28	CASSSEPTESYEQYF	TGTGCCAGCAGCTCAGAGCCCACGGAATCCTACGAGCAGTACTTC
-	TRBJ2-1	many	TRBV20-1	CSALHLPNNEQFF	TGCAGTGCTCTACACCTACCCAACAATGAGCAGTTCTTC
TRBD1	TRBJ2-7	many	TRBV18	CASSHGTGLYEQYF	TGTGCCAGCTCACACGGGACAGGGCTCTACGAGCAGTACTTC
TRBD2	TRBJ2-2	-	TRBV7-2	CASSLARSLAGVAGELFF	TGTGCCAGCAGCTTAGCGCGGTCACTAGCGGGAGTGGCCGGGGAGCTGTTTTTT
-	TRBJ1-2	-	TRBV14	CASSQGQRRGYTF	TGTGCCAGCAGCCAAGGACAACGTAGAGGCTACACCTTC
-	TRBJ2-7	many	TRBV19	CASSIDPGTYEQYF	TGTGCCAGTAGTATAGACCCTGGGACGTACGAGCAGTACTTC
TRBD2	TRBJ2-7	many	TRBV12-3/TRBV12-4	CASTPLLAGEQYF	TGTGCCAGCACCCCTCTCCTAGCGGGGGAGCAGTACTTC
-	TRBJ2-1	few	TRBV11-2	CASSPSSVGEQFF	TGTGCCAGCAGCCCCTCTAGCGTCGGTGAGCAGTTCTTC
-	TRBJ2-6	many	TRBV5-6	CAGQLSGANVLTF	TGTGCCGGCCAACTTTCTGGGGCCAACGTCCTGACTTTC
-	TRBJ2-5	many	TRBV20-1	CSARDGRGETQYF	TGCAGTGCTAGAGACGGCAGGGGAGAGACCCAGTACTTC
-	TRBJ2-3	once	TRBV30	CAWSGQLGIPQYF	TGTGCCTGGAGTGGACAGTTAGGAATTCCGCAGTATTTT
-	TRBJ2-3	many	TRBV4-2	CASSQDGASYTDTQYF	TGTGCCAGCAGCCAAGATGGAGCTAGTTACACAGATACGCAGTATTTT
-	TRBJ1-2	many	TRBV7-2	CASSLAPQDLGRGYTF	TGTGCCAGCAGCTTAGCACCCCAGGACCTCGGTAGAGGCTACACCTTC
-	TRBJ2-5	many	TRBV5-1	CASSLAGQSETQYF	TGCGCCAGCAGCTTGGCGGGACAATCAGAGACCCAGTACTTC
TRBD1	TRBJ1-3	once	TRBV30	CAWRTQGFSGNTIYF	TGTGCCTGGAGAACACAGGGGTTCTCTGGAAACACCATATATTTT
TRBD1	TRBJ2-2	few	TRBV20-1	CSAAGTENTGELFF	TGCAGTGCTGCCGGGACAGAGAACACCGGGGAGCTGTTTTTT